This T cell receptor (beta chain) was recovered during a study of blood T cell repertoires in COVID-19. Study-level background: From the United States, Italy and Spain came samples of acute and convalescent COVID-19.

Per the authors' pipeline: Amplification of reference gene primers provided the estimated nucleated cell counts. The data were produced by immunoSEQ multiplex PCR, yet TCRdb's version contains in-frame clones alone and is incomplete. For V, J and clone size, that table is used; D and trimming come from the DNA. The sample includes roughly 76,000 clones, more than 75% seen only once; the top ten take approximately 1.6%. V shed 5 bases, J shed 4 bases, and the junction held 5 bases outside the gene matches. CDR3 length equals 14 residues. The germline V gene encodes CDR1 LNHDA and CDR2 SQIVND (reference sequence).

The V and J genes are TRBV19 and TRBJ2-1; 7 bases agree with TRBD1. The receptor comes from a man aged 50 to 59 with acute or convalescent COVID-19. The specimen sequenced was peripheral blood. CDR3 nucleotides: TGTGCCAGTAGTCTCGGGACAGATTACAATGAGCAGTTCTTC. Protein sequence: CASSLGTDYNEQFF.